This TCR beta chain came from a study of shared clonotypes between healthy human individuals. Study results and limitations: Generally, naive subsets (rather than memory subsets) showed larger estimated richness.

V was cut by 4 bases and J by 0 bases, with 6 bases left in between. In germline, CDR1 is LNHDA, CDR2 SQIVND (reference sequence). The CDR3 is 13 residues long. Generated by immunoSEQ multiplex PCR, the TCRdb table keeps only in-frame clones and is missing some. The repertoire holds 2 million to 2.5 million clones, with approximately 94% as singletons. With regard to this clone: The antigen is undetermined. Other DNA sequences from this sample encode an identical CDR3 as well.

The TCR comes from a man younger than 35 in good health. Sequenced input: naive CD4+ T cells sorted from blood. As to subset: CD45RA+ positively selected. The chain uses TRBV19 and TRBJ1-1; D unclear. The CDR3 reads CASSTQVNTEAFF. CDR3 DNA sequence: TGTGCCAGTAGTACTCAGGTGAACACTGAAGCTTTCTTT.